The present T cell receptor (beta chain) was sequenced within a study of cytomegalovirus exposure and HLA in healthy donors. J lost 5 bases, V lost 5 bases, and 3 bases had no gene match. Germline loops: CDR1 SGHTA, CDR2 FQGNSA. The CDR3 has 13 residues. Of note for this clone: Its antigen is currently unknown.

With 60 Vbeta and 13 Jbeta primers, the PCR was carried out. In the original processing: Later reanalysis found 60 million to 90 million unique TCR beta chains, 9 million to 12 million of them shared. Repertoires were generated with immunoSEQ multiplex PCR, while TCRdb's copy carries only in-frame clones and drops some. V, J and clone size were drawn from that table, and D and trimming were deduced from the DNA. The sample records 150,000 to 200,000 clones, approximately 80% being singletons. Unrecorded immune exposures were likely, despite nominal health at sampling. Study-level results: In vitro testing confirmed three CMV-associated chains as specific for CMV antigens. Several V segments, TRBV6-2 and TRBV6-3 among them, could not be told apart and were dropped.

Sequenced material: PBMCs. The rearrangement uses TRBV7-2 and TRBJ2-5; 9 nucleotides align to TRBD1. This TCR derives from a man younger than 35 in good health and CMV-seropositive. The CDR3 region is CASSPGTGETQYF. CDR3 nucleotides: TGTGCCAGCAGCCCAGGGACAGGGGAGACCCAGTACTTC.